This T cell receptor beta chain was recorded in a study of blood T cell repertoires in COVID-19. Data came from immunoSEQ multiplex PCR; TCRdb stores just in-frame clones and leaves some out. The sample has approximately 230,000 clones, roughly 85% seen once. The CDR3 is 14 amino acids. The germline V gene has CDR1 MNHEY and CDR2 SVGAGI. On this clone itself: A junction boundary mismatches the germline segment, possibly from a read error.

The chain uses TRBV6-5 and TRBJ2-7; 7 nucleotides line up with TRBD2. The clonotype originates from a man aged 30 to 39 who had recovered from COVID-19. The sample consisted of peripheral blood. In nucleotides, the CDR3 is TGTGCCAGCAGCCTAGGGGAGGGAGGGTACGATCAGTACTTC. Residues: CASSLGEGGYDQYF.